This T cell receptor (beta chain) comes out of a study of T cells in Graves' hyperthyroidism and ophthalmopathy. The TCR beta CDR3 regions underwent amplification using RNA transcripts as the source. First-round RT-PCR of the TCR CDR3 relied on the HTBI primer set. MiXCR, run by TCRdb on the multiplex PCR reads, gives a single entry per CDR3 protein. The sample lists roughly 570,000 distinct CDR3 sequences, 15% to 18% occurring once. Trimming pared 1 base from V and 1 base from J, leaving 1 base between. Germline CDR1 is LGHNT and CDR2 is FRNRAP. The CDR3 runs 12 residues. J is TRBJ1-1 and V is TRBV12-5, with D uncertain. The sample was blood. The clonotype originates from a woman between 25 and 40 years old with Graves' hyperthyroidism. CDR3 coding DNA: TGTGCTAGTGGTTTGGCGAACACTGAAGCTTTCTTT. The encoded protein is CASGLANTEAFF.